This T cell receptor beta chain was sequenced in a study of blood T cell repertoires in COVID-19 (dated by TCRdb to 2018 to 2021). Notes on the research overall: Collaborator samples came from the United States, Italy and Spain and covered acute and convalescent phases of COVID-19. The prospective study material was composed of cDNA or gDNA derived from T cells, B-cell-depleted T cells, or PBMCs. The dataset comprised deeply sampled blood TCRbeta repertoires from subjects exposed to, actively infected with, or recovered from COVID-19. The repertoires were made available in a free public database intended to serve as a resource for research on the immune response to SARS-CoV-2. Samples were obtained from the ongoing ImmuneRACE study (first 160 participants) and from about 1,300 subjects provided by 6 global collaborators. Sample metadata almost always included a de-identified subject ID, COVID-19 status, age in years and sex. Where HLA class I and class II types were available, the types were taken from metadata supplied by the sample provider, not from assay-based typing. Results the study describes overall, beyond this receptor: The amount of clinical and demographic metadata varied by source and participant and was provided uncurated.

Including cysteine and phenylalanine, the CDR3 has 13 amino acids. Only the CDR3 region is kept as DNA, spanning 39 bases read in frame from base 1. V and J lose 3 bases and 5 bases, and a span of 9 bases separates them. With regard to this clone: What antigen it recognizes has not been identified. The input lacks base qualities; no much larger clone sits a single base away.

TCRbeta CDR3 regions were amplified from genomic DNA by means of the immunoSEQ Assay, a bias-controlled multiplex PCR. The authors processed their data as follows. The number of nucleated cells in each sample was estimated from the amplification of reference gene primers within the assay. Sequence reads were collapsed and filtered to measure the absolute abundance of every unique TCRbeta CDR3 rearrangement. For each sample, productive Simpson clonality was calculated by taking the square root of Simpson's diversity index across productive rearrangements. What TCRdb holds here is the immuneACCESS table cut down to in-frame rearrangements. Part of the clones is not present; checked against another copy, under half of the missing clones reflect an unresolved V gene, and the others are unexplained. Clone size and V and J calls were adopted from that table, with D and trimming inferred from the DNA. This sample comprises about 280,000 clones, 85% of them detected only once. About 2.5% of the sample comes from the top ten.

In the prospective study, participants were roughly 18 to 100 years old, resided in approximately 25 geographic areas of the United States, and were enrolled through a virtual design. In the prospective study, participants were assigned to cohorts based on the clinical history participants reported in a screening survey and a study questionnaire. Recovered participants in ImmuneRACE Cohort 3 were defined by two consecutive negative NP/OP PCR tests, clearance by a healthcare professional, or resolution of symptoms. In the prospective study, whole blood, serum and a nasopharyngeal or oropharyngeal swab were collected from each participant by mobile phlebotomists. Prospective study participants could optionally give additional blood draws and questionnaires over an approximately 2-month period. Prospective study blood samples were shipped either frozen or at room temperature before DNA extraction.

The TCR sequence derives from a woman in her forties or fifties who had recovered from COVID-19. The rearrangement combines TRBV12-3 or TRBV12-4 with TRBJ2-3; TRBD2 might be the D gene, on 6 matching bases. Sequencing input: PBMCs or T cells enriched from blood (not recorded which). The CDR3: CASSLPGGDTQYF. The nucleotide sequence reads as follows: TGTGCCAGCAGTTTGCCCGGGGGAGATACGCAGTATTTT.